This T cell receptor beta chain originates from a study of CD8+ T cells in alopecia areata. This CDR3 spans 14 amino acids. J gave up 7 bases and V 4 bases, and 4 bases lay outside the gene matches. From germline, CDR1 is MNHEY and CDR2 SMNVEV (reference sequence). As the sequencing template, cDNA was produced by extracting RNA and reverse transcribing it. The repertoire was sequenced with immunoSEQ multiplex PCR; TCRdb's copy has only in-frame clones and lacks some. Here the sample spans 80,000 or so clones, around 67% being singletons. Indicated treatment: oral pan-JAK inhibitor, 5-10 mg twice daily. Alopecia areata patients gave lesional scalp punch biopsies and peripheral blood samples.

The clonotype originates from a human donor with alopecia areata. The chain uses TRBV27 and TRBJ2-4; 10 nucleotides line up with TRBD1. The source was CD8+ T cells sorted from blood, collected at week 24, from a patient treated with tofacitinib. CDR3 sequence: CASSWTGGENIQYF. CDR3 DNA: TGTGCCAGCAGTTGGACAGGGGGGGAGAACATTCAGTACTTC.